Listed below are T cell receptor beta chains from one sample, sequenced in a study of blood T cell repertoires in COVID-19. Produced via immunoSEQ multiplex PCR; TCRdb's table is partial and in-frame only. The sample includes about 280,000 clones, roughly 91% of them seen just once. The sequenced sample was peripheral blood. The origin of the receptors is a man aged 35 to 55 with acute or convalescent COVID-19. Each CDR3 is given without its conserved first and last residue. Clone size is stated in some rows and not others, as once, few, many or a class when expanded.

j_gene,v_gene,abundance,CDR3aa
TRBJ2-1,TRBV7-9,NA,ASSLTGGEDEQF
TRBJ1-5,TRBV12-5,NA,ASGSWTDYYSNQPQH
TRBJ1-2,TRBV5-5,NA,ASSSRVLDYGYT
TRBJ1-5,TRBV4-1,NA,ASSQDVHSYQPQH
TRBJ1-1,TRBV2,NA,ASSEDTMNTEAF
TRBJ2-7,TRBV2,NA,ASKMVLGEQY
TRBJ2-3,TRBV30,NA,AWSVRASGRTDTQY
TRBJ1-1,TRBV20-1,NA,SARDDTEAF
TRBJ1-2,TRBV3-1/TRBV3-2,NA,ASSQGAIGYGYT
TRBJ1-2,TRBV6-5,once,ASSGGTGAGYT
TRBJ1-2,TRBV28,once,ASSLLDNLYGYT
TRBJ1-2,TRBV3-1/TRBV3-2,few,ASSQGPTGGGNGYT
TRBJ1-2,TRBV2,NA,ASSNLDGYT
TRBJ1-2,TRBV3-1/TRBV3-2,NA,ASSPITYNYGYT
TRBJ1-4,TRBV27,NA,ASSWAGQGQKLF
TRBJ2-1,TRBV5-1,NA,ASSLDRHNEQF
TRBJ2-1,TRBV6-5,NA,ASRASSYNEQF
TRBJ2-7,TRBV5-1,NA,ASSLAPTPTSYEQY
TRBJ1-2,TRBV4-2,NA,ASSQARGITNYGYT
TRBJ1-4,TRBV20-1,NA,SASAGPGEKLF
TRBJ2-7,TRBV30,NA,AWSVHPSGESQQY
TRBJ1-6,TRBV2,NA,ASSVRGDSPLH